This T cell receptor beta chain originates from a study of blood T cell repertoires in COVID-19. Only in-frame clones appear in the TCRdb table, and some are missing; sequencing was by immunoSEQ multiplex PCR. The table shows 98,000 or so clones, with roughly nine tenths occurring only once. This CDR3 is 14 amino acids long. Trimming removed 2 bases from V and 2 bases from J, with 10 bases in between. Germline values: CDR1 MNHEY, CDR2 SVGEGT. The TCR sequence derives from a human donor in a cohort sampled during active COVID-19. The sample comprised peripheral blood. The chain couples TRBV6-2 or TRBV6-3 to TRBJ2-7; a weak D match, TRBD2 (5 bases). The CDR3: CASSYDYKTYEQYF. The CDR3, as DNA: TGTGCCAGCAGTTACGACTACAAAACCTACGAGCAGTACTTC.